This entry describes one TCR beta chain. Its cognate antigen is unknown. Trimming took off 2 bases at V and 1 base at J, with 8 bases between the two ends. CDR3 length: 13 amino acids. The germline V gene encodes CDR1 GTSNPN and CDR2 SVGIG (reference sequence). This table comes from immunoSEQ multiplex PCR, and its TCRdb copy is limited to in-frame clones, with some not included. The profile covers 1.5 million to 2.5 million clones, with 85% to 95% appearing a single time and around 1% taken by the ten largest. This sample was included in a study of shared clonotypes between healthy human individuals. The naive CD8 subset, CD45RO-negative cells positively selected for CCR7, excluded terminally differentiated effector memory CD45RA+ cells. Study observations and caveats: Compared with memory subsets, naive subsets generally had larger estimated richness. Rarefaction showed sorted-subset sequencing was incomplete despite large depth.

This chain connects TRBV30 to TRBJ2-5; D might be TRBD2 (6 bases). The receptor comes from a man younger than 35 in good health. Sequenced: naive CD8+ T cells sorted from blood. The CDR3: CAWSWGVQETQYF. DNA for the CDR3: TGTGCCTGGAGTTGGGGGGTCCAAGAGACCCAGTACTTC.